Here is one TCR beta chain with its context. Every isolated RNA sample was fully reverse transcribed, so sequencing captured expressed TCRB transcripts. Assay used: immunoSEQ multiplex PCR; TCRdb lists only in-frame clones, some missing. The sample has about 150,000 clones; about 44% are singletons. The data were taken from a study of beta chain features in type 1 diabetes. Germline loops: CDR1 SNHLY, CDR2 FYNNEI. The CDR3 spans 12 residues. The V end was cut by 7 bases, the J end by 1 base, with 7 bases between. The sample comprised Tregs from blood. This chain links TRBV2 with TRBJ1-1; D gene unclear. The TCR sequence derives from a man between 18 and 29 years old in good health. CDR3 DNA: TGTGCCAGCAACGGAGGGAACACTGAAGCTTTCTTT. It codes for CASNGGNTEAFF.